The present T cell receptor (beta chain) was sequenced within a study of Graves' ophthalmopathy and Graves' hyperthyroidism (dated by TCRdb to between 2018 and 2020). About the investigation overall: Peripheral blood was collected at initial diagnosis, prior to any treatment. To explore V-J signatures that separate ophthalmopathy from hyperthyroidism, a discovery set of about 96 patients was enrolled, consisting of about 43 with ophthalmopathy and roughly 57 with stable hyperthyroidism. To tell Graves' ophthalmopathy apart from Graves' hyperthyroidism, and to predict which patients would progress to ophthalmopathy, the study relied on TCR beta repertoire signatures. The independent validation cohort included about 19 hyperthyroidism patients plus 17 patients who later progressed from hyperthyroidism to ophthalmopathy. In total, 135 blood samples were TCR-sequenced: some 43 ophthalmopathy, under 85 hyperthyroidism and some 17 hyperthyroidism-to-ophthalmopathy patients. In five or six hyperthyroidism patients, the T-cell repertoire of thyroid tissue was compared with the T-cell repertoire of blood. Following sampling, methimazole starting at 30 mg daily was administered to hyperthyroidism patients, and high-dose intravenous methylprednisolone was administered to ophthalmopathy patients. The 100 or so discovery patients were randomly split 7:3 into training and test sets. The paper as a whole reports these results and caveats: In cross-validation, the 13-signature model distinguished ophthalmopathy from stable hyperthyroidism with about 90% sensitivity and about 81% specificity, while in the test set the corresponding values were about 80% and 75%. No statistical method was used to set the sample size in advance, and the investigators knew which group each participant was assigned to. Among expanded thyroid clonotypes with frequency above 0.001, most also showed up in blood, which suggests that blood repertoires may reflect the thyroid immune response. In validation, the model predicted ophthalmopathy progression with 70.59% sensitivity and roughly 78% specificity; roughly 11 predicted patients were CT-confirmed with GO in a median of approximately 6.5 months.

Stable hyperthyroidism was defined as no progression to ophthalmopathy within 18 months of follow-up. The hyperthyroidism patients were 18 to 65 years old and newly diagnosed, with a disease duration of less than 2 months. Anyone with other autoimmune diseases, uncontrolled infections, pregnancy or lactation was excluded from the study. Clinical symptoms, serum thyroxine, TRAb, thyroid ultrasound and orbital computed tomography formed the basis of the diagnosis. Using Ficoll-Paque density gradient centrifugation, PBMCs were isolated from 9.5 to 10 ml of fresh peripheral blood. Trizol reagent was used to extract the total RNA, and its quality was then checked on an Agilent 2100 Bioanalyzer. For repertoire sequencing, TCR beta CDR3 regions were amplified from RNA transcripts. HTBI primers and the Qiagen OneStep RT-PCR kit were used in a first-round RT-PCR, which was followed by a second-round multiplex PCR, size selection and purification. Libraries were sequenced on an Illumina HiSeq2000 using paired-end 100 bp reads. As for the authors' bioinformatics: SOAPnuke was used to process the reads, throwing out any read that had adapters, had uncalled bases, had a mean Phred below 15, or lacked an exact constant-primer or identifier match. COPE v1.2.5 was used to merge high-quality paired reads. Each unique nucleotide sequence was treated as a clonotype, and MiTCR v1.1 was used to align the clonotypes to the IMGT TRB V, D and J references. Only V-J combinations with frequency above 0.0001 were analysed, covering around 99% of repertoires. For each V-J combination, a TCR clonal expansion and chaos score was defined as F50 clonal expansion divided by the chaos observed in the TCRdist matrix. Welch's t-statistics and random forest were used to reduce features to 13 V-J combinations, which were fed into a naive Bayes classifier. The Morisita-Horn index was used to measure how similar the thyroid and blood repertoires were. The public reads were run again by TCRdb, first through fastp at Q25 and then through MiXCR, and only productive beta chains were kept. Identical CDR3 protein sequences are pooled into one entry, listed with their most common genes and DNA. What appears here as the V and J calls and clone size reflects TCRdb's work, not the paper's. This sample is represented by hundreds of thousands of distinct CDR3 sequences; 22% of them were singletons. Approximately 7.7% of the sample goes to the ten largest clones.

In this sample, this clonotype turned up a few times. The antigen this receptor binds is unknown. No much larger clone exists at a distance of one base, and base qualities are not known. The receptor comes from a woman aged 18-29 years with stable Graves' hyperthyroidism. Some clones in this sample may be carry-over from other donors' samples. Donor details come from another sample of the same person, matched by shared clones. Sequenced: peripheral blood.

Read as DNA, the sequence is TGTGCCAGCAGGGATAGAAGGACAGGGGTGGAGACCCAGTACTTC. Its protein product is CASRDRRTGVETQYF. The chain was built from TRBV6-1 and TRBJ2-5, and 9 bases in between align with TRBD1. From its cysteine to its phenylalanine, the CDR3 spans 15 amino acids. Only CDR3 DNA remains: 45 bases, in frame from the first base. Here V drops 6 bases and J drops 5 bases, and the junction holds 10 bases not matched to any gene. The germline V gene specifies MNHNS as CDR1 and SASEGT as CDR2.